The next 22 T cell receptor beta chains were all read from a single sample in a study of blood T cell repertoires in COVID-19. Profiling relied on immunoSEQ multiplex PCR, and the TCRdb table lists in-frame clones only, not all of them. The sample lists 140,000 or so clones, about 90% occurring once. The material sequenced was PBMCs or T cells enriched from blood (not recorded which). All receptors derive from a man aged 55 to 70 who had recovered from COVID-19.

The chain is built from TRBV9 and TRBJ2-3, with unresolved D. The CDR3 is 14 amino acids. CDR1 and CDR2 (germline): SGDLS, YYNGEE. Trimming pared 0 bases from V and 0 bases from J, leaving 5 bases between. CDR3 coding DNA: TGTGCCAGCAGCGTAGCTCGGAGCACAGATACGCAGTATTTT. This gives the protein CASSVARSTDTQYF.

This clone was counted ten times or more. J is TRBJ1-1 and V is TRBV12-3 or TRBV12-4; 7 positions agree with TRBD1. The V gene end was trimmed by 3 bases and the J gene end by 3 bases; junction bases not matched to a gene: 1. The CDR3 consists of 13 residues. CDR3 sequence (DNA): TGTGCCAGCAGTTTGAGGGGGCACACTGAAGCTTTCTTT. Translation: CASSLRGHTEAFF.

The chain couples TRBV4-1 to TRBJ1-2; 10 positions agree with TRBD1. V was pared by 0 bases and J by 3 bases, with 10 bases of the junction left unmatched. This CDR3 spans 18 amino acids. Germline-derived CDR1 and CDR2 are MGHRA and YSYEKL. The DNA of the CDR3 is TGCGCCAGCAGCCAAGATCGAGGCGGGACAGGGGTGGACTATGGCTACACCTTC. Protein sequence: CASSQDRGGTGVDYGYTF.

This CDR3 reads CASSREGVDGYTF. The CDR3 DNA reads TGTGCCAGCAGCCGTGAGGGGGTGGATGGCTACACCTTC. The chain links TRBV11-2 to TRBJ1-2; tentatively, D is TRBD1 (6 bases). CDR1 is SGHAT, CDR2 FQNNGV, per germline. The CDR3 has 13 amino acids. The ends were cut back, 5 bases at V and 6 bases at J, with 13 bases in the middle.

There are a few counts of this clone. The CDR3 sequence is CSASASTGTPTNYGYTF. In DNA form, the CDR3 reads TGCAGTGCTAGTGCTTCAACCGGGACACCGACTAACTATGGCTACACCTTC. The chain joins TRBV20-1 to TRBJ1-2; possibly TRBD1 for D (6 bases). CDR3 length: 17 amino acids. V was shortened by 3 bases and J by 0 bases, with 20 bases between the two germline ends. Germline loops: CDR1 DFQATT, CDR2 SNEGSKA (reference sequence).

The chain couples TRBV14 to TRBJ1-6; weak D call: TRBD1 (6 bases). The CDR3 length is 13 residues. The germline V gene has CDR1 SGHDN and CDR2 FVKESK. Trimming removed 1 base from V and 14 bases from J, with 12 bases in between. The DNA of the CDR3 is TGTGCCAGCAGCCAAGTCTATAGGACAGCCCTCCACTTT. The encoded protein is CASSQVYRTALHF. Filled out from reference TRBV14 and TRBJ1-6, the complete variable domain reads EAGVTQFPSHSVIEKGQTVTLRCDPISGHDNLYWYRRVMGKEIKFLLHFVKESKQDESGMPNNRFLAERTGGTYSTLKVQPAELEDSGVYFCASSQVYRTALHFGNGTRLTVT.

The rearrangement uses TRBV7-2 and TRBJ2-3; maybe TRBD2 (5 bases). V was shortened by 1 base and J by 8 bases, with 10 bases between the two germline ends. Germline CDR1 SGHTA, CDR2 FQGNSA. CDR3 length: 13 amino acids. CDR3 coding DNA: TGTGCCAGCAGCTTAGAACCGGCGGGTACGCAGTATTTT. It translates to CASSLEPAGTQYF.

The rearrangement uses TRBV5-4 and TRBJ1-1, with TRBD1 matching over 7 bases. CDR3 size: 14 residues. In germline, CDR1 is SGHNT, CDR2 YYREEE (reference sequence). J lost 1 base, V lost 6 bases, and 6 bases had no gene match. In DNA, the CDR3 is TGTGCCAGCACGCCGGGACAGCGGAACACTGAAGCTTTCTTT. Its translation: CASTPGQRNTEAFF.

This clone appeared a single time. This chain joins TRBV5-5 and TRBJ1-5; D is unresolved. Germline V gene lookup returns CDR1 SGHKS and CDR2 YYEKEE (reference sequence). The V gene lost 3 bases and the J gene lost 5 bases, with 12 bases spanning the gap. CDR3 size: 14 residues. In nucleotides, the CDR3 is TGTGCCAGCAGCTCCCCATTTCAGGATCAGCCCCAGCATTTT. Translating gives CASSSPFQDQPQHF.

This clone was detected a few times. This chain links TRBV27 with TRBJ1-6; no firm D call. Trimming left V 8 bases short and J 6 bases short, with 14 bases between. Germline loops: CDR1 MNHEY, CDR2 SMNVEV (reference sequence). This CDR3 region has 14 residues. The CDR3 protein is CASLAPSGNSPLHF. The CDR3 DNA follows: TGTGCCAGCCTCGCCCCGTCGGGTAATTCACCCCTCCACTTT.

V usage is TRBV7-2 and J usage is TRBJ1-2; no definite D call. In germline, CDR1 is SGHTA, CDR2 FQGNSA. CDR3 length: 13 residues. The ends were cut back, 1 base at V and 4 bases at J, with 7 bases in the middle. The CDR3 protein is CASSLDTSYGYTF. The CDR3 DNA is TGTGCCAGCAGCTTAGATACATCCTATGGCTACACCTTC.

This clone was counted a single time. The V and J genes are TRBV30 and TRBJ2-7, with TRBD2 matching over 9 bases. V was pared by 1 base and J by 4 bases, with 5 bases of the junction left unmatched. The length of the CDR3 is 14 residues. Germline V gene lookup returns CDR1 GTSNPN and CDR2 SVGIG (reference sequence). The CDR3 bases are TGTGCCTGGAGTGCAAGCGGGGGGCTTTACGAGCAGTACTTC. Translating gives CAWSASGGLYEQYF. The full variable domain, its missing parts supplied by reference TRBV30 and TRBJ2-7, is SQTIHQWPATLVQPVGSPLSLECTVEGTSNPNLYWYRQAAGRGLQLLFYSVGIGQISSEVPQNLSASRPQDRQFILSSKKLLLSDSGFYLCAWSASGGLYEQYFGPGTRLTVT.

This chain uses TRBV30 with TRBJ2-7, with 14 bases identical to TRBD2. The CDR3 extends over 15 amino acids. Looked up from germline, CDR1 is GTSNPN and CDR2 is SVGIG (reference sequence). The junction had 10 bases not matched to a gene; V was cut back by 4 bases and J by 8 bases. The CDR3 protein is CAWTPLGLAGVKQYF. The CDR3 nucleotides read TGTGCCTGGACCCCCCTGGGACTAGCGGGAGTTAAGCAGTACTTC.

The genes are TRBV18 and TRBJ1-2; 10 positions agree with TRBD1. This CDR3 spans 15 amino acids. The trim removed 3 bases at V and 2 bases at J, leaving 3 bases unmatched. Germline V gene data show CDR1 as KGHSH and CDR2 as LQKENI. CDR3 sequence: CASSPAGQGNYGYTF. In DNA, the CDR3 is TGTGCCAGCTCACCGGCGGGACAGGGGAACTATGGCTACACCTTC.

The rearrangement joins TRBV10-1 to TRBJ1-1; D gene ambiguous. This CDR3 region has 13 residues. The V gene's germline CDR1 is WNHNN and CDR2 SYGVQD (reference sequence). Trimming removed 3 bases at V and 4 bases at J, with 9 bases between. CDR3 in amino acids: CASSETAITEAFF. The CDR3 coding sequence is TGCGCCAGCAGTGAAACAGCTATCACTGAAGCTTTCTTT.

The J gene is TRBJ2-7, the V gene TRBV27, with TRBD2 matching 9 bases. The CDR3 is 15 residues long. V lost 5 bases and J lost 1; bases outside the gene matches: 6. CDR1 MNHEY and CDR2 SMNVEV come from the germline V gene (reference sequence). DNA of the CDR3: TGTGCCAGCAGTGTAGGACTAGCGCGATCCTACGAGCAGTACTTC. This sequence encodes CASSVGLARSYEQYF.

V gene TRBV6-2 or TRBV6-3 combines with J gene TRBJ1-5; 9 nucleotides align to TRBD1. The CDR3 consists of 14 residues. Trimming cost V 5 bases and J 7 bases; bases outside gene matches: 6. Germline values: CDR1 MNHEY, CDR2 SVGEGT. As DNA, the CDR3 is TGTGCCAGCAGTCCGGGACAGGGAGGACAGCCCCAGCATTTT. Its protein product is CASSPGQGGQPQHF.

The chain is built from TRBV27 and TRBJ1-5, with no clear D. CDR1 is MNHEY, CDR2 SMNVEV, per germline (reference sequence). V dropped 7 bases and J dropped 0 bases, with 13 bases sitting between them. The CDR3 totals 15 residues. DNA for the CDR3: TGTGCCAGCAAAGCCGGGGTCTATAGCAATCAGCCCCAGCATTTT. It encodes CASKAGVYSNQPQHF.

The chain uses TRBV2 and TRBJ2-3; D remains ambiguous. The CDR3 consists of 14 residues. The V gene lost 3 bases and the J gene lost 0 bases, with 7 bases spanning the gap. Germline V gene lookup returns CDR1 SNHLY and CDR2 FYNNEI. The CDR3 spells CASSETSSTDTQYF. CDR3 in DNA: TGTGCCAGCAGTGAGACAAGTAGCACAGATACGCAGTATTTT.

The gene calls are TRBV12-2 and TRBJ2-2; the DNA was not compared with TRBD1, the D call given in the table. TRBV12-2 is a recognized pseudogene. The length of the CDR3 is 16 residues. Written as DNA, the CDR3 is TGTGCAAGTCGCTTAGCCGGGACAGCGAACACCGGGGAGCTGTTTTTT. Amino acid sequence: CASRLAGTANTGELFF.

V usage is TRBV2 and J usage is TRBJ2-2; 12 bases are shared with TRBD2. The CDR3 has 17 residues. The V and J ends lost 6 bases and 0 bases, in that order; junction bases with no gene match: 5. CDR1 is SNHLY, CDR2 FYNNEI, per germline. CDR3 DNA sequence: TGTGCCAGCAGGGAGGGACTAGCGGGCCCGAACACCGGGGAGCTGTTTTTT. It codes for CASREGLAGPNTGELFF.

V gene TRBV28 combines with J gene TRBJ1-2, with D possibly being TRBD1 (6 bases). Germline CDR1 is MDHEN and CDR2 is SYDVKM. This CDR3 is 15 amino acids long. Trimming took 6 bases from V and 8 from J, leaving 22 bases between them. The CDR3: CASRVPNSGDRGYTF. CDR3 DNA sequence: TGTGCCAGCAGAGTTCCTAATTCAGGGGATAGGGGCTACACCTTC.